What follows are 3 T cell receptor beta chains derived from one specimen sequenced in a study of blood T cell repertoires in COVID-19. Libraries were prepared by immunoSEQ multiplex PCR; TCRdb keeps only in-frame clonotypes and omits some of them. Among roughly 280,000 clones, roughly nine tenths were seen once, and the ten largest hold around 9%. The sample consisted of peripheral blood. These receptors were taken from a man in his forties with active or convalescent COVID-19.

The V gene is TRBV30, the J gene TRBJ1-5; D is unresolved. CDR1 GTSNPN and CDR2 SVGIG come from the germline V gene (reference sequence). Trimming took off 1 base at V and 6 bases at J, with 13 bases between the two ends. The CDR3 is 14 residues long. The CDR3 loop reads CAWSESAGFQPQHF. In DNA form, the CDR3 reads TGTGCCTGGAGTGAGTCCGCCGGGTTTCAGCCCCAGCATTTT.

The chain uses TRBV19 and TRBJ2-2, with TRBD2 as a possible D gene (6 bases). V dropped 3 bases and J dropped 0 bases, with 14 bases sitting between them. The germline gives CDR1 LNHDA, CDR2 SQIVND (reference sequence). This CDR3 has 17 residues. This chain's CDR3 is CASSIWGDPANTGELFF. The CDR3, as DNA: TGTGCCAGTAGTATCTGGGGGGACCCAGCGAACACCGGGGAGCTGTTTTTT. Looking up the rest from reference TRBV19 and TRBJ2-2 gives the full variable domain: DGGITQSPKYLFRKEGQNVTLSCEQNLNHDAMYWYRQDPGQGLRLIYYSQIVNDFQKGDIAEGYSVSREKKESFPLTVTSAQKNPTAFYLCASSIWGDPANTGELFFGEGSRLTVL.

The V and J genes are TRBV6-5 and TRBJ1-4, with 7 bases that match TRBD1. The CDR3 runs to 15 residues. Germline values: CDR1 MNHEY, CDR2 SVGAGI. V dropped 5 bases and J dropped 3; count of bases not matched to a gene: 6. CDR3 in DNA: TGTGCCAGCAGTCAACAGGGGATGGCTAATGAAAAACTGTTTTTT. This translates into CASSQQGMANEKLFF.